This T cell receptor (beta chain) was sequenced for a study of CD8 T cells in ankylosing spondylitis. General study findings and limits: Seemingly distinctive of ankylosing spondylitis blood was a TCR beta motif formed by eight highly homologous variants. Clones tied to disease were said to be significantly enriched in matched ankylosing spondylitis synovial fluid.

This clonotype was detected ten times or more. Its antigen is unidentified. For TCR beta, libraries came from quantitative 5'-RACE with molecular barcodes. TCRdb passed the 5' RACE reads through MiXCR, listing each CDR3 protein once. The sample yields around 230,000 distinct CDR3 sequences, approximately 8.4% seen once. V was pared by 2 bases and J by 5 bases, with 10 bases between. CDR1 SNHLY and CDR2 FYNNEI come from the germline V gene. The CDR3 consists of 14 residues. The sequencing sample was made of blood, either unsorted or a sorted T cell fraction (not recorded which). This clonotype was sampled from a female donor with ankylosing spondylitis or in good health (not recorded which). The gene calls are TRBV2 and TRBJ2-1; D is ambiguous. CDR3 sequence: CASSEFPPNNEQFF. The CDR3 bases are TGTGCCAGCAGTGAATTTCCGCCAAACAATGAGCAGTTCTTC.